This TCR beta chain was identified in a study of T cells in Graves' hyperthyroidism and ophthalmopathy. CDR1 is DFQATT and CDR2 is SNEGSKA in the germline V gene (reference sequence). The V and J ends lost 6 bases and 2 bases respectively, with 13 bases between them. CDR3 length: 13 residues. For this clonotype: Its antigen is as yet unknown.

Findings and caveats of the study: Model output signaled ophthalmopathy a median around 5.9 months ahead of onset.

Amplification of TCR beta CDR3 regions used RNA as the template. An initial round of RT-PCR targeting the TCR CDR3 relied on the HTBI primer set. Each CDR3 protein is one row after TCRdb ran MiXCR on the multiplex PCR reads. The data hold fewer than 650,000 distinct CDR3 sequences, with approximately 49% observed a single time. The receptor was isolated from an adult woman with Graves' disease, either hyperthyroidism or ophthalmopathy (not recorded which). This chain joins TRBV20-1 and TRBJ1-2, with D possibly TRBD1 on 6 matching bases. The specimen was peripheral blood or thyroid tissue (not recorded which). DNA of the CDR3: TGCAGTGCACGGACGACAGGAAACTATGGCTACACCTTC. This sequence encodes CSARTTGNYGYTF.